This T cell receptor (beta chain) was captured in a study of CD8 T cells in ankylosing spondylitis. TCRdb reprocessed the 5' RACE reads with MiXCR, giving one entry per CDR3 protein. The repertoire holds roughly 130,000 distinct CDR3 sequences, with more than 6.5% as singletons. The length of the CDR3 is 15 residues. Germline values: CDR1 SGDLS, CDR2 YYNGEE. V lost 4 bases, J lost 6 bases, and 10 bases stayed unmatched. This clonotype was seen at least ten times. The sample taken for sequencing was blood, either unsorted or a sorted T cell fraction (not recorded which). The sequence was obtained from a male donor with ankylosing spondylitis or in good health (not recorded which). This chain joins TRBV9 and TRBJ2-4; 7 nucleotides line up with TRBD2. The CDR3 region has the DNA TGTGCCAGCAGCCCCGCCCGGGAGGCGAGAAACATTCAGTACTTC. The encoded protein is CASSPAREARNIQYF.